The 11 T cell receptor beta chains given below trace back to one sample, sequenced in a study of T cells in Graves' hyperthyroidism and ophthalmopathy (dated by TCRdb to 2018 to 2020). Library method: multiplex PCR. Reads for this sample came from an Illumina HiSeq 2000. The TCR beta CDR3 regions were amplified from the RNA transcripts. For the first round of RT-PCR on the TCR CDR3, the HTBI primer set was used together with the Qiagen OneStep RT-PCR kit. In TCRdb, the public reads were trimmed at Q25 with fastp and aligned with MiXCR, with productive beta chains retained. Every entry covers one CDR3 protein and lists the most common genes and DNA from its rows. The sample table records roughly 580,000 distinct CDR3 sequences; about 15% of these occur just once. The ten largest clones represent about 5.8% of the sample. The sequenced material came from blood. These receptors were collected from a woman under 40 with Graves' hyperthyroidism that later progressed to Graves' ophthalmopathy.

This clonotype came up a few times. A single base separates this from a much larger clone, so it may be a read error. The chain links TRBV30 to TRBJ1-5; the D is unclear. CDR1 and CDR2 (germline): GTSNPN, SVGIG (reference sequence). This CDR3 is built from 14 residues. The CDR3 region is CAWTARYSNRPQHF. The CDR3 DNA sequence: TGTGCCTGGACGGCCAGATATAGCAATCGGCCCCAGCATTTT.

This clonotype came up a few times. The chain carries TRBV10-3 and TRBJ1-3; possibly TRBD1 for D (5 bases). Between the trimmed V and J ends, which lost 3 bases and 14 bases, there was a span of 17 bases. The V gene's germline CDR1 is ENHRY and CDR2 SYGVKD. This CDR3 has 13 residues. The CDR3 spells CAISEYPDSLLYF. The CDR3 region has the DNA TGTGCCATCAGTGAATATCCCGACAGCTTGTTATATTTT.

This sequence joins TRBV28 and TRBJ2-2; no definite D call. CDR1 MDHEN and CDR2 SYDVKM come from the germline V gene. V dropped 4 bases and J dropped 0 bases, with 6 bases sitting between them. The CDR3 is 14 residues long. As DNA, the CDR3 is TGTGCCAGCAGTTGGGCGACGAACACCGGGGAGCTGTTTTTT. It is translated as CASSWATNTGELFF.

This clonotype has only a few counts. A read error may explain this, as a much larger clone is one base away. The V gene is TRBV11-3, the J gene TRBJ1-1; tentatively, D is TRBD1 (5 bases). CDR1 is SGHNT and CDR2 is YENEEA in the germline V gene. The CDR3 sequence is 13 residues long. CDR3 DNA: TGTGCCAGCAGCTTTTCAGGGAAAACTGAAGCTTCCTTT. This sequence encodes CASSFSGKTEASF.

This clonotype was counted only a few times. A much larger clone differs by one base, so this may be a read error. This chain connects TRBV27 to TRBJ1-2, with D tentatively TRBD1 (5 bases). The CDR3 covers 13 residues. The V gene lost 3 bases and the J gene lost 7 bases, with 12 bases spanning the gap. Germline V gene data show CDR1 as MNHEY and CDR2 as SMNVEV (reference sequence). DNA of the CDR3: TGTGCCAGCAGTTTTGGGGGGTCGAGTGGCTACACCTTC. It translates to CASSFGGSSGYTF.

In regard to this clonotype: At one boundary the junction diverges from the germline segment, which might be a read error. The chain uses TRBV12-3 or TRBV12-4 and TRBJ1-5; TRBD1 matches at 7 bases. The CDR3 is made up of 14 amino acids. In nucleotides, the CDR3 is TGTGCCAGCCGAGACAGGGTTAGCAATCAGCCCCGGCATTTT. Its translation: CASRDRVSNQPRHF.

This rearrangement joins TRBV27 to TRBJ1-3, with a tentative D call TRBD1 (5 bases). The length of the CDR3 is 15 residues. Germline V gene data show CDR1 as MNHEY and CDR2 as SMNVEV (reference sequence). V was clipped by 8 bases and J by 0 bases, with 14 bases between them. This CDR3 reads CASPTGLHSGNTIYF. CDR3 nucleotide sequence: TGTGCCAGCCCTACAGGACTGCACTCTGGAAACACCATATATTTT.

This clonotype was counted many times. This chain joins TRBV5-1 and TRBJ2-7; 10 bases line up with TRBD1. The V segment lost 0 bases and the J segment 7 bases; nucleotides outside the gene matches: 7. The CDR3 is 15 residues long. Germline-derived CDR1 and CDR2 are SGHRS and YFSETQ. Here the CDR3 reads CASSLAGTGAREQYF. CDR3 bases: TGCGCCAGCAGCTTGGCCGGGACAGGGGCCAGAGAGCAGTACTTC.

This rearrangement joins TRBV19 to TRBJ2-5; no definite D call. Germline assignment: CDR1 LNHDA and CDR2 SQIVND (reference sequence). V shed 3 bases and J shed 2 bases, with 13 bases lying between them. The length of the CDR3 is 15 residues. The CDR3 spells CASSIGRRRQETQYF. The DNA for the CDR3 is TGTGCCAGTAGTATCGGCCGCCGGCGACAAGAGACCCAGTACTTC.

This clonotype has a count of ten or more. The chain couples TRBV6-1 to TRBJ2-5; TRBD2 matches 7 bases. The germline V gene encodes CDR1 MNHNS and CDR2 SASEGT. The CDR3 runs 15 residues. Trimming cost V 7 bases and J 3 bases; bases outside gene matches: 11. The CDR3 reads CASINWGGGEETQYF. CDR3 bases: TGTGCCAGCATCAATTGGGGGGGAGGGGAAGAGACCCAGTACTTC.

This clonotype was observed many times. The chain has TRBV15 and TRBJ2-7; 8 nucleotides agree with TRBD1. CDR3 length: 16 amino acids. After removal of 5 bases from V and 5 bases from J, the junction contained 14 bases not matched to a gene. CDR1 and CDR2 from the germline V gene are LNHNV and YYDKDF (reference sequence). The CDR3 DNA sequence: TGTGCCACCAGCGGAAACTTCGGGACAGGACGGGACGAGCAGTACTTC. This codes for CATSGNFGTGRDEQYF.